These 32 T cell receptor beta chains came from one sample sequenced in a study of T cell changes during pregnancy in multiple sclerosis (dated by TCRdb to about 2019). Library construction relied on the immunoSEQ multiplex PCR assay. Held by TCRdb, this immuneACCESS table contains in-frame sequences only and omits some clones. Under half of the omission traces to an unresolved V gene where checked; the cause of the rest is unknown. The sample table holds fewer than 50,000 clones, of which roughly 92% were seen once. The top ten hold roughly 5.5% of the sample. This specimen consisted of CD8+ T cells from peripheral blood mononuclear cells, obtained before pregnancy. Receptors originate from a female donor with multiple sclerosis, enrolled in a pregnancy study.

The chain couples TRBV6-4 to TRBJ2-2, with TRBD1 matching 9 bases. V dropped 6 bases and J dropped 5; count of bases not matched to a gene: 4. This CDR3 region has 14 residues. The V gene's germline CDR1 is MRHNA and CDR2 SNTAGT. Here the CDR3 reads CASSPTGGTGELFF. As DNA, the CDR3 is TGTGCCAGCAGCCCGACAGGGGGGACCGGGGAGCTGTTTTTT.

This CDR3 reads CASSLVGTGRGEQFF. In DNA form, the CDR3 reads TGTGCCAGCAGCTTGGTCGGGACAGGGAGGGGTGAGCAGTTCTTC. V and J are TRBV5-4 and TRBJ2-1; TRBD1 agrees at 9 bases. The germline V gene encodes CDR1 SGHNT and CDR2 YYREEE (reference sequence). The trim removed 0 bases at V and 9 bases at J, leaving 7 bases unmatched. The length of the CDR3 is 15 residues.

This clone was counted once. V and J are TRBV7-6 and TRBJ1-1, with no clear D. The V gene lost 2 bases and the J gene lost 3 bases, with 10 bases spanning the gap. The CDR3 spans 14 residues. Germline V gives CDR1 SGHVS, CDR2 FNYEAQ. The CDR3 is CASSLLELDTEAFF. CDR3 nucleotides: TGTGCCAGCAGCTTACTGGAGTTGGACACTGAAGCTTTCTTT.

This chain connects TRBV19 to TRBJ1-4, with D uncertain. The CDR3 has 14 residues. Trimming left V 0 bases short and J 6 bases short, with 8 bases between. Per germline, CDR1 LNHDA and CDR2 SQIVND (reference sequence). This CDR3 is CASSIDGDDEKLFF. For the CDR3, the DNA is TGTGCCAGTAGTATAGACGGAGATGATGAAAAACTGTTTTTT.

V gene TRBV5-1 combines with J gene TRBJ2-7, with D perhaps TRBD2 (5 bases). The germline V gene has CDR1 SGHRS and CDR2 YFSETQ. CDR3 length: 11 residues. Trimming took off 8 bases at V and 6 bases at J, with 12 bases between the two ends. The CDR3 is CASSLAAEQYF. The CDR3 region has the DNA TGCGCCAGTTCCCTAGCCGCCGAGCAGTACTTC.

The chain carries TRBV19 and TRBJ1-1; maybe TRBD1 (5 bases). The CDR3 is 14 amino acids. The V gene's germline CDR1 is LNHDA and CDR2 SQIVND (reference sequence). Trimming pared 3 bases from V and 4 bases from J, leaving 12 bases between. Written as DNA, the CDR3 is TGTGCCAGTAGTATGGGGGGTAGGGGCACTGAAGCTTTCTTT. Amino acid sequence: CASSMGGRGTEAFF. The full variable domain, rest sourced from reference TRBV19 and TRBJ1-1, is DGGITQSPKYLFRKEGQNVTLSCEQNLNHDAMYWYRQDPGQGLRLIYYSQIVNDFQKGDIAEGYSVSREKKESFPLTVTSAQKNPTAFYLCASSMGGRGTEAFFGQGTRLTVV.

This clone was detected once. The rearrangement links TRBV7-6 to TRBJ2-3; D is undetermined. The V gene lost 4 bases and the J gene lost 0 bases, with 5 bases spanning the gap. The CDR3 is 13 residues long. Germline CDR1 SGHVS, CDR2 FNYEAQ. This CDR3 reads CASSWLSTDTQYF. CDR3 sequence (DNA): TGTGCCAGCAGCTGGCTCAGCACAGATACGCAGTATTTT.

This chain joins TRBV27 and TRBJ1-2; a weak D match, TRBD1 (5 bases). From germline, CDR1 is MNHEY and CDR2 SMNVEV (reference sequence). The CDR3 spans 15 residues. The V and J ends lost 2 bases and 1 base respectively, with 11 bases between them. The CDR3 coding sequence is TGTGCCAGCAGTTTAGGGGGGAACCTTAACTATGGCTACACCTTC. The encoded protein is CASSLGGNLNYGYTF.

V usage is TRBV7-7 and J usage is TRBJ2-2; D remains unclear. Deletions cut 0 bases from V and 1 base from J, with 3 bases between. CDR1 is SSHAT, CDR2 FNYEAQ, per germline (reference sequence). The CDR3 is 14 amino acids. The CDR3 is CASSLARNTGELFF. The CDR3 region has the DNA TGTGCCAGCAGCTTAGCGAGGAACACCGGGGAGCTGTTTTTT.

V is TRBV7-6 and J is TRBJ2-1, with 11 bases identical to TRBD2. This CDR3 is 18 amino acids long. Germline values: CDR1 SGHVS, CDR2 FNYEAQ. With 8 bases clipped from V and 10 bases from J, the junction kept 22 bases outside the gene matches. CDR3 sequence: CASAGDRPSGRTHVEQFF. The CDR3 DNA is TGTGCCAGCGCGGGGGACAGGCCTAGCGGGAGGACGCACGTGGAGCAGTTCTTC.

Only one count was recorded for this clone. The rearrangement joins TRBV7-9 to TRBJ1-4; tentatively, D is TRBD1 (5 bases). Per the germline V gene, CDR1 is SEHNR and CDR2 is FQNEAQ (reference sequence). The CDR3 consists of 15 residues. V lost 5 bases to trimming and J lost 0 bases, with 10 bases between them. The CDR3 region is CASSPGQATNEKLFF. CDR3 bases: TGTGCCAGCAGCCCCGGACAAGCAACTAATGAAAAACTGTTTTTT.

Points on this clone: An end of the junction does not agree with germline; a read error may underlie this. The chain joins TRBV27 to TRBJ1-2, with 11 bases matching TRBD1. The germline CDR1 and CDR2 sequences are MNHEY and SMNVEV (reference sequence). This CDR3 comprises 15 residues. Here the CDR3 reads CASSLSGTGGSGYTF. CDR3 sequence (DNA): TGTGCCAGCAGTCTATCCGGGACAGGGGGTTCTGGCTACACCTTC.

The genes are TRBV18 and TRBJ1-2; TRBD1 matches at 7 bases. The J segment lost 1 base and the V segment lost 5 bases, leaving 13 bases of the junction unmatched. Germline CDR1 reads KGHSH; CDR2 reads LQKENI. There are 17 residues in the CDR3. CDR3 amino acids: CASSDTGTVPINYGYTF. The CDR3 DNA reads TGTGCCAGCTCAGACACCGGGACAGTTCCAATTAACTATGGCTACACCTTC.

The genes are TRBV25-1 and TRBJ2-2; 9 nucleotides line up with TRBD1. CDR3 size: 13 residues. V was pared by 6 bases and J by 6 bases, with 2 bases of the junction left unmatched. Germline-derived CDR1 and CDR2 are MGHDK and SYGVNS. The CDR3 loop is CASRWTGAGELFF. The CDR3 DNA sequence: TGTGCCAGCAGATGGACAGGGGCCGGGGAGCTGTTTTTT.

The rearrangement joins TRBV27 to TRBJ1-1; D is undetermined. The CDR3 totals 11 residues. V was clipped by 4 bases and J by 7 bases, with 7 bases between them. Per germline, CDR1 MNHEY and CDR2 SMNVEV (reference sequence). The CDR3 nucleotides read TGTGCCAGCAGTTCCTCCGTTGAAGCTTTCTTT. Protein sequence: CASSSSVEAFF.

The rearrangement links TRBV7-9 to TRBJ2-7; TRBD1 aligns across 7 bases. The CDR3 length is 15 residues. The germline V gene has CDR1 SEHNR and CDR2 FQNEAQ (reference sequence). The junction had 9 bases not matched to a gene; V was cut back by 1 base and J by 6 bases. The CDR3 DNA reads TGTGCCAGCAGCTTAGGAGTAGGGGGCACCGCCGAGCAGTACTTC. As protein: CASSLGVGGTAEQYF.

V gene TRBV2 combines with J gene TRBJ2-4, with a tentative D call TRBD1 (5 bases). This CDR3 is 18 amino acids long. Germline V gene sequence: CDR1 SNHLY, CDR2 FYNNEI. Trimming left V 2 bases short and J 0 bases short, with 17 bases between. Written as DNA, the CDR3 is TGTGCCAGCAGTGAAAGTAGGGCAGGGATGTCAGCCAAAAACATTCAGTACTTC. Protein sequence: CASSESRAGMSAKNIQYF.

The chain recombines TRBV28 with TRBJ2-7, with a weak D call TRBD2 (5 bases). The CDR3 loop spans 17 amino acids. Deletions cut 5 bases from V and 6 bases from J, with 26 bases between. Germline-derived CDR1 and CDR2 are MDHEN and SYDVKM. This chain's CDR3 is CASSPAGVGVTSPEQYF. In nucleotides, the CDR3 is TGTGCCAGCAGTCCCGCCGGTGTGGGAGTAACCTCGCCCGAGCAGTACTTC.

The chain combines TRBV10-3 with TRBJ2-7; D may be TRBD2 (6 bases). This CDR3 spans 13 amino acids. Trimming left V 3 bases short and J 3 bases short, with 9 bases between. Germline V gene lookup returns CDR1 ENHRY and CDR2 SYGVKD. CDR3 in amino acids: CAISEWRGYEQYF. DNA of the CDR3: TGTGCCATCAGTGAATGGCGGGGCTACGAGCAGTACTTC.

This rearrangement joins TRBV27 to TRBJ2-2; D ambiguous. V dropped 2 bases and J dropped 8 bases, with 15 bases sitting between them. Germline CDR1 MNHEY, CDR2 SMNVEV (reference sequence). This CDR3 region has 15 residues. The CDR3 is CASSLLGRSIGELFF. As DNA, the CDR3 is TGTGCCAGCAGTTTACTGGGCAGGTCCATAGGGGAGCTGTTTTTT.

This clone showed up just once. This chain joins TRBV11-2 and TRBJ1-1; D remains ambiguous. V dropped 1 base and J dropped 0 bases, with 9 bases sitting between them. This CDR3 region has 15 residues. Germline V lookup: CDR1 SGHAT, CDR2 FQNNGV. The DNA for the CDR3 is TGTGCCAGCAGCTTAGTGGGCGGGCTGAACACTGAAGCTTTCTTT. Its protein is CASSLVGGLNTEAFF.

The V call is TRBV5-1, the J call TRBJ1-5; 7 nucleotides agree with TRBD1. This CDR3 has 14 amino acids. The V and J ends lost 0 bases and 5 bases, in that order; junction bases with no gene match: 2. The germline CDR1 and CDR2 sequences are SGHRS and YFSETQ. The CDR3 region is CASSLGQGYQPQHF. The CDR3, as DNA: TGCGCCAGCAGCTTGGGACAGGGCTATCAGCCCCAGCATTTT.

This clone was observed once. The rearrangement joins TRBV5-6 to TRBJ2-7; the match to TRBD2 covers 8 bases. Germline CDR1 SGHDT, CDR2 YYEEEE. Trimming cost V 3 bases and J 0 bases; bases outside gene matches: 5. The CDR3 is made up of 15 amino acids. This chain's CDR3 is CASSSTGGSSYEQYF. As DNA, the CDR3 is TGTGCCAGCAGCTCTACGGGAGGGAGCTCCTACGAGCAGTACTTC.

This clone was seen once. This sequence joins TRBV27 and TRBJ2-4; TRBD2 agrees at 11 bases. CDR1 and CDR2 (germline): MNHEY, SMNVEV (reference sequence). This CDR3 is 15 amino acids long. After removal of 6 bases from V and 5 bases from J, the junction contained 6 bases not matched to a gene. The CDR3 loop is CASSNQGLAENIQYF. The DNA for the CDR3 is TGTGCCAGCAGCAATCAGGGACTAGCGGAAAACATTCAGTACTTC.

This clone was found a few times. The CDR3 region is CASSSNLAGNTDTQYF. The CDR3 DNA reads TGTGCCAGCAGTTCCAATCTAGCGGGGAACACAGATACGCAGTATTTT. The rearrangement uses TRBV28 and TRBJ2-3, with 9 bases fitting TRBD2. With V trimmed by 4 bases and J by 2 bases, 7 bases remained unmatched. The CDR3 is 16 residues long. The germline V gene encodes CDR1 MDHEN and CDR2 SYDVKM.

V gene TRBV19 combines with J gene TRBJ2-1, with 7 bases aligning to TRBD1. The CDR3 totals 13 residues. Per the germline V gene, CDR1 is LNHDA and CDR2 is SQIVND (reference sequence). With 3 bases clipped from V and 8 bases from J, the junction kept 4 bases outside the gene matches. The CDR3 region has the DNA TGTGCCAGTAGTATTTTAGGGGGCGATGAGCAGTTCTTC. Protein sequence: CASSILGGDEQFF.

This clone appeared a single time. V is TRBV27 and J is TRBJ2-1; 7 nucleotides agree with TRBD2. This CDR3 contains 15 residues. Trimming cost V 1 base and J 5 bases; bases outside gene matches: 5. Germline V gene lookup returns CDR1 MNHEY and CDR2 SMNVEV (reference sequence). The CDR3 spells CASSLFLAGHNEQFF. CDR3 sequence (DNA): TGTGCCAGCAGTTTATTCTTAGCGGGCCACAATGAGCAGTTCTTC.

This chain uses TRBV2 with TRBJ1-4, with D uncertain. With 6 bases removed from V and 0 bases from J, the gap between germline ends came to 14 bases. Per the germline V gene, CDR1 is SNHLY and CDR2 is FYNNEI. There are 16 residues in the CDR3. The DNA of the CDR3 is TGTGCCAGCAGGACGGGGTCCACCGCAACTAATGAAAAACTGTTTTTT. This translates into CASRTGSTATNEKLFF.

The V and J genes are TRBV27 and TRBJ2-7; 12 bases are shared with TRBD2. The CDR3 sequence is 16 residues long. The germline gives CDR1 MNHEY, CDR2 SMNVEV (reference sequence). The trim removed 4 bases at V and 4 bases at J, leaving 8 bases unmatched. The CDR3 sequence: CASSYTASGRGYEQYF. The CDR3 DNA follows: TGTGCCAGCAGTTACACAGCTAGCGGGAGGGGGTACGAGCAGTACTTC.

The chain joins TRBV6-1 to TRBJ1-4; D uncertain. The V and J ends lost 1 base and 5 bases respectively, with 11 bases between them. The germline V gene encodes CDR1 MNHNS and CDR2 SASEGT. The CDR3 covers 15 residues. This CDR3 is CASSEGGTINEKLFF. For the CDR3, the DNA is TGTGCCAGCAGTGAAGGAGGAACGATCAATGAAAAACTGTTTTTT.

V gene TRBV25-1 combines with J gene TRBJ2-1, with 8 nucleotides matching TRBD2. Looked up from germline, CDR1 is MGHDK and CDR2 is SYGVNS. After removal of 6 bases from V and 6 bases from J, the junction contained 7 bases not matched to a gene. This CDR3 contains 14 residues. DNA for the CDR3: TGTGCCAGCAGCGAGCCCGGGACTAGCAATGAGCAGTTCTTC. It translates to CASSEPGTSNEQFF. Full variable domain (rest looked up from reference TRBV25-1 and TRBJ2-1): EADIYQTPRYLVIGTGKKITLECSQTMGHDKMYWYQQDPGMELHLIHYSYGVNSTEKGDLSSESTVSRIRTEHFPLTLESARPSHTSQYLCASSEPGTSNEQFFGPGTRLTVL.

This chain uses TRBV28 with TRBJ2-7, with TRBD1 matching 7 bases. The CDR3 is 15 amino acids. Germline trimming cut 8 bases from V and 3 bases from J; bases unmatched to any gene: 13. Germline V gene sequence: CDR1 MDHEN, CDR2 SYDVKM. CDR3 region: CASVSRDRSIYEQYF. In DNA form, the CDR3 reads TGTGCCAGCGTCTCCAGGGACAGATCGATCTACGAGCAGTACTTC.